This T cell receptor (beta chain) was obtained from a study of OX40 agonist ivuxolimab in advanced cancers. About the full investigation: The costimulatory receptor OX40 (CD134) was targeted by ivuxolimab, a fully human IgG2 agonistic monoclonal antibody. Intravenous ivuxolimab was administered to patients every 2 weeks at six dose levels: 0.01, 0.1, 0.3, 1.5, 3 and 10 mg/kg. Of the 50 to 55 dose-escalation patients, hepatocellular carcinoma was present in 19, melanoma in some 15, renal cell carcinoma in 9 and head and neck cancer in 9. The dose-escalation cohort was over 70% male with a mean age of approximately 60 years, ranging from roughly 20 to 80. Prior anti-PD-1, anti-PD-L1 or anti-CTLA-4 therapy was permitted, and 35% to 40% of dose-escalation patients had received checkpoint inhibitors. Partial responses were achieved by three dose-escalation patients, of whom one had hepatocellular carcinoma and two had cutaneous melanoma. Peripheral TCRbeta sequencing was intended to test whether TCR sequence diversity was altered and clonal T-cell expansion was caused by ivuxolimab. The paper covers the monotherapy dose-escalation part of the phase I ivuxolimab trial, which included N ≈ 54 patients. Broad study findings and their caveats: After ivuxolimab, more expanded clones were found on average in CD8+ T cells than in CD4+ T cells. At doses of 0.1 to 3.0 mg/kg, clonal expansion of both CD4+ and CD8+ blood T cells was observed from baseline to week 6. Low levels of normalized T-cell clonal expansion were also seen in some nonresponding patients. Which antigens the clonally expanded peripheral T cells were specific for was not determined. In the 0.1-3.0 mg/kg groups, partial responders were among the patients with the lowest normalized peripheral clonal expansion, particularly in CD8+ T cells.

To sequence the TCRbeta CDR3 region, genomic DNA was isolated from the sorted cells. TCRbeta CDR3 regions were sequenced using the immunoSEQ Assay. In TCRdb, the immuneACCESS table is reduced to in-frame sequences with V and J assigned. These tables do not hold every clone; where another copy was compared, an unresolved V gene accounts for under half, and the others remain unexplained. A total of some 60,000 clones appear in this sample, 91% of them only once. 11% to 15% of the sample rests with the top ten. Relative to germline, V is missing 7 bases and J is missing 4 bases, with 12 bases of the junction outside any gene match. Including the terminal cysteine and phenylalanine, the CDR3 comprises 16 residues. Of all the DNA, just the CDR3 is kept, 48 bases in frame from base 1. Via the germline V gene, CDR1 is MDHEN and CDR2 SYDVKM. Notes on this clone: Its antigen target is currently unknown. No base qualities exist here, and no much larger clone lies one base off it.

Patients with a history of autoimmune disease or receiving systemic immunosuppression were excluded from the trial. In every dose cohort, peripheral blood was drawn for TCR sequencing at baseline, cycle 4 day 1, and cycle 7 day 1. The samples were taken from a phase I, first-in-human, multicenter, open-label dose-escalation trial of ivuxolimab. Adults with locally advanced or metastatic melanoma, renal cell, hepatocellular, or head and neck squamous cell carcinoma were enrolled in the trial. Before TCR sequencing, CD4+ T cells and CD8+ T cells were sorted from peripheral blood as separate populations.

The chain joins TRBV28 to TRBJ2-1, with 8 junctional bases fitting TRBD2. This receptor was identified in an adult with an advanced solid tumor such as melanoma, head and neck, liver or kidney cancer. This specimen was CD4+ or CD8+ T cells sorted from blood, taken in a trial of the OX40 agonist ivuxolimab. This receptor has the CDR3 CASTPGGASGYNEQFF. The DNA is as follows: TGTGCCAGCACGCCGGGTGGGGCTAGCGGGTACAATGAGCAGTTCTTC.